The T cell receptor (beta chain) described here comes from a study of CD8+CD57+ T cells in acquired aplastic anemia. Study-level information: Recorded DNA amounts for sorted CD4+ and CD8+ cells had an average of around 3.5 ug.

Germline V gives CDR1 SGHTA, CDR2 FQGNSA. CDR3 length: 16 amino acids. V lost 5 bases and J lost 5; bases outside the gene matches: 13. Selection for sequencing was limited to patients who had shown CD8+CD57+ cell expansion by flow cytometry. Blood came from patients not yet given any therapy. Profiling that covered TCR beta VDJ and CDR3 relied on genomic DNA as its template. Via MiXCR, TCRdb re-called the reads, giving one row per CDR3 protein. The sample has roughly 280,000 distinct CDR3 sequences; 56% are singletons. What was sequenced was sorted CD4+, CD8+, or CD8+CD57+ T cells (not recorded which) from PBMCs. This TCR was sampled from a human donor with aplastic anemia. The chain has TRBV7-2 and TRBJ2-3; 7 bases agree with TRBD1. CDR3 loop: CASSQGEYGEGDTQYF. The CDR3 region has the DNA TGTGCCAGCAGCCAGGGGGAGTACGGGGAAGGAGATACGCAGTATTTT.